This TCR beta chain came from a study of T cell repertoires in cytomegalovirus infection (dated by TCRdb to about 2019). For context, the study as a whole: The peptide stimulations were aimed at well-studied HLA-B-restricted epitopes as well as recently identified HLA-C-restricted CMV epitopes, whose presentation resists viral immunomodulation. Donor HLA type was relevant to the analysis, as public TCR beta signatures indicated carriage of CMV infection together with the matching HLA type.

General findings and caveats noted by the study authors: Cumulative frequency of public TCR beta family members discriminated carriers of CMV infection plus the relevant HLA type in this cohort and an independent approximately 370-donor cohort. The ex vivo response was dominated by HLA-C-restricted CMV-specific TCR beta clonotypes, and the single most frequent clonotype in two of eight donors was supplied by these HLA-C-restricted clonotypes.

Per the publication, the treatment or condition label means: in vitro stimulation with specific CMV peptide epitopes to enrich CMV-specific T cells. Note on this clonotype: No cognate antigen has been identified for it. No base quality information exists; no much larger clone differs at one position.

Sequencing instrument: Illumina HiSeq 1500. TCRdb redid the processing of the public reads, applying fastp at Q25 and MiXCR, and retained in-frame beta chains. CDR3 protein sequences are deduplicated, and each keeps its most common genes and DNA. The sample data list about 55,000 distinct CDR3 sequences, and about a fifth of these were observed just once. Together, the top ten hold about 68% of the sample. V and J lose 6 bases and 7 bases, and a span of 22 bases separates them. From the cysteine up to the phenylalanine, the CDR3 has a length of 15 residues. The only DNA kept is the CDR3, 45 bases in frame from the first base. The germline V gene supplies CDR1 SGHTA and CDR2 FQGNSA.

The chain is encoded by TRBV7-2 joined to TRBJ2-7; the D segment could be TRBD1, given 5 matching bases. Sequenced material: CD8+ T cells from cultured PBMCs, taken from culture after CMV antigen stimulation. The receptor comes from a human donor in good health (CMV status not recorded). Some clones in this sample may be carry-over from other donors' samples. CDR3 region: CASSPFPKGKGEQYF. In nucleotides, the sequence is TGTGCCAGCAGTCCCTTTCCCAAAGGAAAGGGGGAGCAGTACTTC.